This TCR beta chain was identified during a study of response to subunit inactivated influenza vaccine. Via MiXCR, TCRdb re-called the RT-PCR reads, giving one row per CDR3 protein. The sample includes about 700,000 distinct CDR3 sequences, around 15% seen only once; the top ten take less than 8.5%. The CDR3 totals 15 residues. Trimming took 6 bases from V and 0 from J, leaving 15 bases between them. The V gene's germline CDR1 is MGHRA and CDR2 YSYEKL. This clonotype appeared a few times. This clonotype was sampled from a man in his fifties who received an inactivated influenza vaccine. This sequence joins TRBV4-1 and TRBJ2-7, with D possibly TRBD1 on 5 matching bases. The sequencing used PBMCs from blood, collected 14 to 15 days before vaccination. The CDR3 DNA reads TGCGCCAGCAGGGGAATTCAGGGATACTCCTACGAGCAGTACTTC. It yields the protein CASRGIQGYSYEQYF.